The rows below give T cell receptor beta chains drawn from one sample of a study of neurological immune-mediated disorders. TCRdb recomputed calls from the 5' RACE reads with MiXCR, one row per CDR3 protein. The sample carries around 94,000 distinct CDR3 sequences, around 3.3% recorded once. The material sequenced was PBMCs. The receptors originated from a woman between 18 and 30 years old with multiple sclerosis. The CDR3 runs from the conserved cysteine through the conserved F or W. A D gene is named only where the DNA matches it firmly. Each size is once, few or many counts, or a class when the clone is expanded.

many | TRBJ1-1 | TRBD1 | TRBV5-1 | TGCGCCAGCAGCTTCCAGGGGGCTGAAGCTTTCTTT | CASSFQGAEAFF
many | TRBJ2-6 | TRBD1 | TRBV7-9 | TGTGCCAGCAGCTCCCATACCACTCTAGGACAGGGAATTCCTGGGGCCAACGTCCTGACTTTC | CASSSHTTLGQGIPGANVLTF
few | TRBJ2-5 | TRBD1 | TRBV20-1 | TGCAGTGCTAGAGTAGACAGGGGGCGGGAGAACCAGTACTTC | CSARVDRGRENQYF
many | TRBJ2-2 | . | TRBV7-9 | TGTGCCAGCAGCCCTCCCGGGACGATCTTCGGGGAGCTGTTTTTT | CASSPPGTIFGELFF
many | TRBJ2-3 | . | TRBV29-1 | TGCAGCGTTGAAGACCCGGGGCGTAGCACAGATACGCAGTATTTT | CSVEDPGRSTDTQYF
many | TRBJ2-7 | TRBD2 | TRBV4-3 | TGCGCCAGCAGCCCCGGGGGGGGTCCCAAAGAGCAGTACTTC | CASSPGGGPKEQYF
many | TRBJ2-6 | . | TRBV6-5 | TGTGCCAGCAGTTACGGTCCAGCGTCTGGGGCCAACGTCCTGACTTTC | CASSYGPASGANVLTF
many | TRBJ2-3 | TRBD1 | TRBV5-1 | TGCGCCAGCAGCGGGGGACAGGGGGCGCAGTATTTT | CASSGGQGAQYF
many | TRBJ1-2 | . | TRBV20-1 | TGCAGTGCGTTCGACAGTGCGACTCTTCTAGACTATGGCTACACCTTC | CSAFDSATLLDYGYTF
many | TRBJ1-6 | TRBD1 | TRBV5-4 | TGTGCCAGCAGCCCTGGGCCCGGGACAGGGTACGGGGGACTCAATTCACCCCTCCACTTT | CASSPGPGTGYGGLNSPLHF